Shown below are 14 T cell receptor beta chains from a single sample sequenced in a study of T cells of healthy individuals. TCRdb independently ran MiXCR on the 5' RACE reads; one entry per CDR3 protein. Of more than 85,000 distinct CDR3 sequences listed, 17% were seen once; the top ten hold 6% to 8%. The source of these receptors is a human donor in good health.

This clonotype was seen repeatedly, ten times or more. The chain joins TRBV7-2 to TRBJ2-3; D could derive from TRBD1 or TRBD2 (6 bases each). Trimming pared 1 base from V and 1 base from J, leaving 15 bases between. CDR1 and CDR2 (germline): SGHTA, FQGNSA. The CDR3 has 17 residues. The CDR3 reads CASSLGLGGLGTDTQYF. In DNA, the CDR3 is TGTGCCAGCAGCTTAGGTCTGGGGGGCCTTGGCACAGATACGCAGTATTTT.

J is TRBJ2-1 and V is TRBV7-9, with TRBD1 matching over 8 bases. CDR3 length: 14 amino acids. V lost 3 bases, J lost 6 bases, and 4 bases stayed unmatched. Germline V gives CDR1 SEHNR, CDR2 FQNEAQ (reference sequence). The CDR3 DNA follows: TGTGCCAGCAGCTTTGGACAGGGTAGCAATGAGCAGTTCTTC. This sequence encodes CASSFGQGSNEQFF.

The gene calls are TRBV29-1 and TRBJ2-3; 9 nucleotides agree with TRBD2. The germline gives CDR1 SQVTM, CDR2 ANQGSEA. V lost 7 bases, J lost 2 bases, and 10 bases stayed unmatched. The CDR3 is 15 amino acids. The CDR3 reads CSGVVSGSITDTQYF. CDR3 DNA: TGCAGCGGGGTCGTTAGCGGGAGTATCACAGATACGCAGTATTTT.

This clonotype was observed a handful of times. The chain combines TRBV6-5 with TRBJ2-2; perhaps TRBD1 as D (6 bases). V lost 6 bases and J lost 0, with 11 bases in between. Germline V gene lookup returns CDR1 MNHEY and CDR2 SVGAGI. CDR3 size: 15 residues. The CDR3 region has the DNA TGTGCCAGCAGCCGGGACACACCGAACACCGGGGAGCTGTTTTTT. This translates into CASSRDTPNTGELFF.

This clonotype was observed many times. V gene TRBV29-1 combines with J gene TRBJ2-1; 8 bases are a match to TRBD1. The V segment lost 6 bases and the J segment 6 bases; nucleotides outside the gene matches: 16. The CDR3 covers 16 residues. Looked up from germline, CDR1 is SQVTM and CDR2 is ANQGSEA. The CDR3, as DNA: TGCAGCGTGAATACCTTTGACAGGGGATCTTTCAATGAGCAGTTCTTC. It is translated as CSVNTFDRGSFNEQFF.

The rearrangement links TRBV25-1 to TRBJ1-4; 11 positions agree with TRBD1. The junction had 2 bases not matched to a gene; V was cut back by 3 bases and J by 2 bases. The CDR3 contains 16 residues. Germline CDR1 is MGHDK and CDR2 is SYGVNS. For the CDR3, the DNA is TGTGCCAGCAGTGAGGACAGGGGGCGGACTAATGAAAAACTGTTTTTT. This codes for CASSEDRGRTNEKLFF.

This chain links TRBV15 with TRBJ2-5; 10 bases map to TRBD1. Germline trimming cut 0 bases from V and 9 bases from J; bases unmatched to any gene: 16. The CDR3 runs 18 residues. Germline CDR1 LNHNV, CDR2 YYDKDF (reference sequence). The CDR3 DNA follows: TGTGCCACCAGCAGAGATTTAACTCGGGACAGGGGATATGGGGCCCAGTACTTC. The encoded protein is CATSRDLTRDRGYGAQYF. Using reference TRBV15 and TRBJ2-5 for the parts outside the CDR3, the full variable domain is DAMVIQNPRYQVTQFGKPVTLSCSQTLNHNVMYWYQQKSSQAPKLLFHYYDKDFNNEADTPDNFQSRRPNTSFCFLDIRSPGLGDTAMYLCATSRDLTRDRGYGAQYFGPGTRLLVL.

This clonotype came up many times. The chain is built from TRBV4-3 and TRBJ1-2; TRBD1 might be the D (6 bases). The germline V gene encodes CDR1 LGHNA and CDR2 YSLEER. The CDR3 has 14 residues. V was cut by 1 base and J by 6 bases, with 12 bases left in between. The CDR3 DNA sequence: TGCGCCAGCAGCCAAGTCGGCAGGGGAAATGGCTACACCTTC. Its protein is CASSQVGRGNGYTF.

The chain couples TRBV18 to TRBJ2-3; 8 bases map to TRBD2. The V and J ends lost 3 bases and 3 bases, in that order; junction bases with no gene match: 2. Germline V gene lookup returns CDR1 KGHSH and CDR2 LQKENI. The CDR3 has 14 amino acids. The CDR3, as DNA: TGTGCCAGCTCACCGGGACTAGGAACAGATACGCAGTATTTT. This translates into CASSPGLGTDTQYF.

This clonotype was counted at least ten times. The chain has TRBV27 and TRBJ2-2; D call uncertain. The CDR3 has 13 amino acids. The V gene lost 4 bases and the J gene lost 4 bases, with 7 bases spanning the gap. Germline lookup yields CDR1 MNHEY and CDR2 SMNVEV (reference sequence). This CDR3 reads CASSYEFTGELFF. The CDR3 DNA is TGTGCCAGCAGTTATGAATTCACCGGGGAGCTGTTTTTT.

The genes are TRBV28 and TRBJ2-3, with TRBD1 matching 8 bases. Germline V lookup: CDR1 MDHEN, CDR2 SYDVKM. The CDR3 has 15 amino acids. Trimming cost V 3 bases and J 3 bases; bases outside gene matches: 5. The CDR3 sequence: CASSFSQGATDTQYF. The CDR3 bases are TGTGCCAGCAGTTTTTCGCAGGGGGCTACAGATACGCAGTATTTT.

The table lists this clonotype with many counts. The V and J genes are TRBV24-1 and TRBJ1-3; no reliable D call. V lost 5 bases and J lost 0, with 16 bases in between. Germline V lookup: CDR1 KGHDR, CDR2 SFDVKD. The CDR3 contains 17 residues. CDR3 coding DNA: TGTGCCACCAGTGCCTCATTGGTATTTTCCTCTGGAAACACCATATATTTT. Translated: CATSASLVFSSGNTIYF.

This clonotype was recorded at least ten times. At one boundary the junction diverges from the germline segment, which might be a read error. V and J are TRBV10-3 and TRBJ2-1, with D uncertain. Looked up from germline, CDR1 is ENHRY and CDR2 is SYGVKD. CDR3 length equals 8 residues. The CDR3 reads CAISGNIF. CDR3 DNA sequence: TGTGCCATCAGTGGTAATATCTTC.

The chain is built from TRBV11-1 and TRBJ2-1, with 11 bases identical to TRBD2. With V trimmed by 1 base and J by 8 bases, 4 bases remained unmatched. The CDR3 runs to 15 residues. Germline CDR1 is SGHAT and CDR2 is FQDESV (reference sequence). For the CDR3, the DNA is TGTGCCAGCAGCTTAGGGCTAGCGGGGGGTTATGAGCAGTTCTTC. The encoded protein is CASSLGLAGGYEQFF.